The 14 T cell receptor beta chains presented below share a single source sample, sequenced in a study of shared clonotypes between healthy human individuals. Repertoires were generated with immunoSEQ multiplex PCR, while TCRdb's copy carries only in-frame clones and drops some. Of approximately 640,000 clones in the sample, roughly 78% are singletons; the top ten hold 1.8%. The specimen sequenced was memory CD4+ T cells sorted from blood. Indicated subset: CD45RA-negative fraction. The receptors were gathered from a woman aged 25-40 years in good health.

The chain carries TRBV18 and TRBJ2-1; 13 bases match TRBD2. The V gene end was trimmed by 0 bases and the J gene end by 3 bases; junction bases not matched to a gene: 8. The CDR3 loop spans 19 amino acids. Germline lookup yields CDR1 KGHSH and CDR2 LQKENI. CDR3 amino acids: CASSPPGWTSGSVYNEQFF. CDR3 nucleotide sequence: TGTGCCAGCTCACCACCGGGGTGGACTAGCGGGAGTGTCTACAATGAGCAGTTCTTC.

V and J are TRBV7-3 and TRBJ2-1; possible D gene TRBD2, 6 bases. With 5 bases removed from V and 7 bases from J, the gap between germline ends came to 15 bases. This CDR3 spans 14 amino acids. Germline V gene data show CDR1 as SGHTA and CDR2 as FQGTGA. The CDR3 loop is CASSPDRERNEQFF. The CDR3 DNA follows: TGTGCCAGCAGCCCAGACCGGGAGAGGAATGAGCAGTTCTTC. The whole variable domain, filled in from reference TRBV7-3 and TRBJ2-1, reads GAGVSQTPSNKVTEKGKYVELRCDPISGHTALYWYRQSLGQGPEFLIYFQGTGAADDSGLPNDRFFAVRPEGSVSTLKIQRTERGDSAVYLCASSPDRERNEQFFGPGTRLTVL.

This clone was seen just once. This sequence joins TRBV18 and TRBJ1-1; D not certain. The germline gives CDR1 KGHSH, CDR2 LQKENI. Trimming took off 1 base at V and 1 base at J, with 7 bases between the two ends. The CDR3 consists of 14 residues. The CDR3 DNA follows: TGTGCCAGCTCACCACAGGGCCGGAACACTGAAGCTTTCTTT. This encodes CASSPQGRNTEAFF.

The CDR3 reads CASSLHGSGNTIYF. CDR3 bases: TGTGCCAGCAGTTTGCATGGGTCTGGAAACACCATATATTTT. The V gene is TRBV28, the J gene TRBJ1-3; no firm D call. V shed 3 bases and J shed 1 base, with 7 bases lying between them. CDR1 and CDR2 from the germline V gene are MDHEN and SYDVKM. There are 14 residues in the CDR3.

V usage is TRBV9 and J usage is TRBJ2-1; no firm D call. Trimming stripped 0 bases from V and 4 bases from J, with 8 bases between. The CDR3 runs 14 residues. Germline loops: CDR1 SGDLS, CDR2 YYNGEE. DNA for the CDR3: TGTGCCAGCAGCGTAGATGCCCCTTACAATGAGCAGTTCTTC. This gives the protein CASSVDAPYNEQFF.

DNA for the CDR3: TGCGCCAGCAGCGCGCCCGGGACTGTCAAGGAGACCCAGTACTTC. The encoded protein is CASSAPGTVKETQYF. V is TRBV4-1 and J is TRBJ2-5; D is perhaps TRBD2 (6 bases). Germline V lookup: CDR1 MGHRA, CDR2 YSYEKL. Deletions cut 5 bases from V and 5 bases from J, with 18 bases between. The CDR3 consists of 15 residues.

This clone was counted a few times. This chain connects TRBV7-2 to TRBJ2-7; 8 bases align to TRBD2. This CDR3 comprises 14 residues. Germline V gives CDR1 SGHTA, CDR2 FQGNSA. With V trimmed by 6 bases and J by 0 bases, 4 bases remained unmatched. For the CDR3, the DNA is TGTGCCAGCAGACGAAGCGGGAGCTCCTACGAGCAGTACTTC. Translation: CASRRSGSSYEQYF.

The chain carries TRBV28 and TRBJ1-2, with D tentatively TRBD1 (5 bases). Trimming left V 8 bases short and J 0 bases short, with 19 bases between. The CDR3 sequence is 16 residues long. Germline assignment: CDR1 MDHEN and CDR2 SYDVKM. The CDR3 loop is CASASLRGGSNYGYTF. In nucleotides, the CDR3 is TGTGCCAGCGCTTCCCTTCGCGGGGGATCTAACTATGGCTACACCTTC.

The chain employs TRBV5-1 and TRBJ1-4; the D gene is possibly TRBD1 (5 bases). The CDR3 spans 14 residues. The germline gives CDR1 SGHRS, CDR2 YFSETQ. The ends were cut back, 4 bases at V and 3 bases at J, with 10 bases in the middle. CDR3 DNA: TGCGCCAGCAGCCCAGGGTCACCTAATGAAAAACTGTTTTTT. This translates into CASSPGSPNEKLFF.

This clone appeared many times. The rearrangement joins TRBV15 to TRBJ2-4; TRBD2 agrees at 11 bases. The CDR3 is 13 residues long. The ends lost 1 base at V and 13 bases at J; junction bases unmatched: 3. The germline CDR1 and CDR2 sequences are LNHNV and YYDKDF (reference sequence). This CDR3 is CATSRGLAGLQYF. CDR3 DNA sequence: TGTGCCACCAGCAGAGGACTAGCGGGACTCCAGTACTTC. The variable domain in full, with the rest retrieved from reference TRBV15 and TRBJ2-4, is DAMVIQNPRYQVTQFGKPVTLSCSQTLNHNVMYWYQQKSSQAPKLLFHYYDKDFNNEADTPDNFQSRRPNTSFCFLDIRSPGLGDTAMYLCATSRGLAGLQYFGAGTRLSVL.

The rearrangement joins TRBV28 to TRBJ1-1; 7 bases agree with TRBD1. The CDR3 is made up of 15 amino acids. V gave up 2 bases and J gave up 4 bases; unmatched junction bases: 7. Germline-derived CDR1 and CDR2 are MDHEN and SYDVKM. CDR3 sequence reads: CASSLLPGQVTEAFF. In DNA form, the CDR3 reads TGTGCCAGCAGTTTACTTCCTGGACAGGTCACTGAAGCTTTCTTT.

This chain links TRBV27 with TRBJ2-2; TRBD1 agrees at 8 bases. CDR3 length equals 16 residues. Germline V CDR1 and CDR2: MNHEY, SMNVEV (reference sequence). J lost 3 bases, V lost 6 bases, and 9 bases had no gene match. CDR3 loop: CASRKRTGPYTGELFF. CDR3 in DNA: TGTGCCAGCAGGAAGCGGACAGGGCCATACACCGGGGAGCTGTTTTTT.

This clone appeared once. The chain links TRBV11-1 to TRBJ1-3; weak D call: TRBD1 (5 bases). Trimming took 4 bases from V and 3 from J, leaving 10 bases between them. Germline CDR1 reads SGHAT; CDR2 reads FQDESV (reference sequence). The CDR3 spans 14 residues. The CDR3 loop reads CASSSGTVGNTIYF. The CDR3 bases are TGTGCCAGCAGCTCCGGGACCGTTGGAAACACCATATATTTT. Together with reference TRBV11-1 and TRBJ1-3, the CDR3 gives the full variable domain: EAEVAQSPRYKITEKSQAVAFWCDPISGHATLYWYRQILGQGPELLVQFQDESVVDDSQLPKDRFSAERLKGVDSTLKIQPAELGDSAMYLCASSSGTVGNTIYFGEGSWLTVV.

The chain links TRBV5-5 to TRBJ1-2, with TRBD1 identical over 9 bases. J was trimmed by 8 bases and V by 4 bases; bases with no gene match: 6. This CDR3 is built from 13 residues. Germline V gene sequence: CDR1 SGHKS, CDR2 YYEKEE (reference sequence). CDR3 protein: CASSPGQGGGYTF. CDR3 coding DNA: TGTGCCAGCAGCCCGGGACAGGGTGGCGGCTACACCTTC.